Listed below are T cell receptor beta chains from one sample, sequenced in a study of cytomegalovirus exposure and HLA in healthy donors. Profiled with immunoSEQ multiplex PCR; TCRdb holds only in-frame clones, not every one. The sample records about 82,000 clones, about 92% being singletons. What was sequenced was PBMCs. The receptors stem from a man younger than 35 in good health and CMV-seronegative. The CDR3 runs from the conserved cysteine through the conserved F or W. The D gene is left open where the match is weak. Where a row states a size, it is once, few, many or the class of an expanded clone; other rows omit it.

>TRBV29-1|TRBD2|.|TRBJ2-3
TGCAGCGTTCGGGGGGGGGAAACAGGTACGCAGTATTTT
CSVRGGETGTQYF
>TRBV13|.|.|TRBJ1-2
TGTGCCAGCAGCCAGGGACACATAAGCCTCTATGGCTACACCTTC
CASSQGHISLYGYTF
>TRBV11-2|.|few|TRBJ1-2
TGTGCCAGCAGATCCGTGGGCCTCAGGACAAGCGGCTACACCTTC
CASRSVGLRTSGYTF
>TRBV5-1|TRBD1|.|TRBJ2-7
TGCGCCAGCAGCTTGGTTATAGGGTCAGGGGGTGAGCAGTACTTC
CASSLVIGSGGEQYF
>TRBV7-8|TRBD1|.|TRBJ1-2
TGTGCCAGCAGCTCACGACAGGGGGCACAGACGGGTGGCTACACCTTC
CASSSRQGAQTGGYTF
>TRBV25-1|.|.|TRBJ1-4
TGTGCCAGCAGCGGGCAGGGGTCGACTAATGAAAAACTGTTTTTT
CASSGQGSTNEKLFF
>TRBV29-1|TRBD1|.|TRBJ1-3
TGCAGCGCTGGGGACAGCTACATATATTTT
CSAGDSYIYF
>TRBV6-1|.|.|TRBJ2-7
TGTGCCACCTACAGGGGGGGGCGCGAGCAGTACTTC
CATYRGGREQYF
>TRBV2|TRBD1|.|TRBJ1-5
TGTGCCAGCAGTCTACAGGGGGCGGGCAATCAGCCCCAGCATTTT
CASSLQGAGNQPQHF
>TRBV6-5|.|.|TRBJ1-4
TGTGCCATCCATCCAGCGGGGGCCGGGGAAAAACTGTTTTTT
CAIHPAGAGEKLFF
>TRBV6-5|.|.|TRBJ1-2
TGTGCCAGCAGTTATGAGGATAACTATGGCTACACCTTC
CASSYEDNYGYTF
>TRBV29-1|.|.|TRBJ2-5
TGCAGCGTTGACGACGGGAGAGAGACCCAGTACTTC
CSVDDGRETQYF
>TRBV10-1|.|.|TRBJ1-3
TGCGCCAGCCCCCTAGGGACTTGGAGCTCTGGAAACACCATATATTTT
CASPLGTWSSGNTIYF
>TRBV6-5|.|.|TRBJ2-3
TGTGCCAGCAGTTACGGTCAGAGCACAGATACGCAGTATTTT
CASSYGQSTDTQYF
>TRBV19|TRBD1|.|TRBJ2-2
TGTGCCAGTAGTGTGACAGGGTCCACCGGGGAGCTGTTTTTT
CASSVTGSTGELFF
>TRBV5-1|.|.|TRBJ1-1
TGCGCCAGCAGCAGACCGACAGGAGAGAACACTGAAGCTTTCTTT
CASSRPTGENTEAFF
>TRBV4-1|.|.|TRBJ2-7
TGCGCCAGCAGCCAAGATAGTGGTCCCGCCTACGAGCAGTACTTC
CASSQDSGPAYEQYF
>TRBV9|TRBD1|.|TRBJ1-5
TGTGCCAGCAGCAAGACAGGGAATCGACAGCCCCAGCATTTT
CASSKTGNRQPQHF
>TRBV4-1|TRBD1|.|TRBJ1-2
TGCGCCAGCAGCCAAGGGACTGGGACAGGCGCCTATGGCTACACCTTC
CASSQGTGTGAYGYTF
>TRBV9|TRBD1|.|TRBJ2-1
TGTGCCAGCAGCGCTGGAGGGACAGGCGACAATGAGCAGTTCTTC
CASSAGGTGDNEQFF
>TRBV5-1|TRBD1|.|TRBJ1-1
TGCGCCAGCAGCTGGGGCCCGACAGGGGCCACTGAAGCTTTCTTT
CASSWGPTGATEAFF
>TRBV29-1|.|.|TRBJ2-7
TGCAGCGTGGGAAGGGACTCCGAGCAGTACTTC
CSVGRDSEQYF
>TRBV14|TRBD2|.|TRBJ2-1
TGTGCCAGCAGCCAAGATGCGGGGTCGGGGCTAGCGGGAGGAAGGGAGTTCTTC
CASSQDAGSGLAGGREFF
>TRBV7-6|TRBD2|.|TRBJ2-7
TGTGCCAGCAGCCCAGGGACTAGCGCCTCCTACGAGCAGTACTTC
CASSPGTSASYEQYF
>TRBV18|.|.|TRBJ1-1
TGTGCCAGCTCGGCGCTGGACATGGCGAACACTGAAGCTTTCTTT
CASSALDMANTEAFF
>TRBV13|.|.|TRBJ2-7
TGTGCCAGCAGCTTAGGCTTCGACATAACCTACGAGCAGTACTTC
CASSLGFDITYEQYF
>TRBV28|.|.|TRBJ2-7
TGTGCCAGCAGTATTCCCCTGCGTCTCAACGAGCAGTACTTC
CASSIPLRLNEQYF
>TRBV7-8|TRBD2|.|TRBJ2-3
TGTGCCAGCAGCTTTACCTTTTGGGGGGGTACAGATACGCAGTATTTT
CASSFTFWGGTDTQYF
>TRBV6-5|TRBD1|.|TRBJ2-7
TGTGCCAGCAGACTCGACAGGGGGCTTTATTACGAGCAGTACTTC
CASRLDRGLYYEQYF
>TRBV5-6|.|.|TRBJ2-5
TGTGCCAGCAGCTATGGACTGGACGAAGAGACCCAGTACTTC
CASSYGLDEETQYF
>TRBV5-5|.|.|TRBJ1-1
TGTGCCAGCAGCTGGGCAGTCACTGAAGCTTTCTTT
CASSWAVTEAFF
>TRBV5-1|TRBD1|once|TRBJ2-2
TGCGCCAGCAGCTTGCTACAGGGGGCGCGTGCCGGGGAGCTGTTTTTT
CASSLLQGARAGELFF
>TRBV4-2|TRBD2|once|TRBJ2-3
TGTGCCAGCAGCCAAGATTGGACCGGGGGGAGCTCTAGCACAGATACGCAGTATTTT
CASSQDWTGGSSSTDTQYF
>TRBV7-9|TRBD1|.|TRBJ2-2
TGTGCCAGCAGCTCGAGCGGTGGGACAGGGGACAGGGAGCTGTTTTTT
CASSSSGGTGDRELFF
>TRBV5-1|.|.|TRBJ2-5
TGCGCCAGCAGCCTAAACAGGGAGCCCCAAGAGACCCAGTACTTC
CASSLNREPQETQYF
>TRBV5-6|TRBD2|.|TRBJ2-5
TGTGCCAGCAGCTTGAGGCGCGGGGGGGCCCGAGAGACCCAGTACTTC
CASSLRRGGARETQYF
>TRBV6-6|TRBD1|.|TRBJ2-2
TGTGCCAGCAGTTACGTTCGACAGGGGACCGGGGAGCTGTTTTTT
CASSYVRQGTGELFF
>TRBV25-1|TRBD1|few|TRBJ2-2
TGTGCCAGTCAACAGGGGTACGGGGAGCTGTTTTTT
CASQQGYGELFF
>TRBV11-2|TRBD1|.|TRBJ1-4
TGTGCCAGCAGCTTATTGAGGGACAGGGTACCTCCGAGGGAAAAACTGTTTTTT
CASSLLRDRVPPREKLFF